This T cell receptor (beta chain) is from a study of blood T cell repertoires in COVID-19. Study at large: T cells, B-cell-depleted T cells, or PBMCs supplied cDNA or gDNA.

The CDR3 sequence is 16 residues long. Using immunoSEQ multiplex PCR, the repertoire was profiled, and TCRdb retains in-frame clones only, with some absent. The top ten hold around 0.95% of the sample, which has about 400,000 clones, around nine tenths seen once. This sequence was found in a woman aged 25 to 45 with acute COVID-19. The rearrangement joins TRBV21-1 to TRBJ2-5; the table's D call of TRBD1 was not tested on the DNA. TRBV21-1 is a pseudogene. Sequenced: PBMCs or T cells enriched from blood (not recorded which). This CDR3 reads CASSKNRDEGVETQYF. CDR3 DNA sequence: TGTGCCAGCAGCAAAAACAGGGATGAGGGCGTGGAGACCCAGTACTTC.